The 10 T cell receptor beta chains below come from one sample, sequenced in a study of blood T cells in healthy people across ages. Through a sample-barcoded 5' primer and a J-beta primer mix, a second PCR was run for roughly 7 to 12 cycles. MiXCR, applied by TCRdb to the 5' RACE reads, yields one record per CDR3 protein. Of nearly 1 million distinct CDR3 sequences in the sample, about 51% were seen once. Sequencing used blood. The receptors shown here come from a woman aged 55-70 years in good health.

The rearrangement uses TRBV6-2 or TRBV6-3 and TRBJ1-5; TRBD1 aligns across 8 bases. Germline V lookup: CDR1 MNHEY, CDR2 SVGEGT. CDR3 size: 15 residues. V lost 6 bases to trimming and J lost 2 bases; unmatched junction nucleotides: 6. The CDR3 loop is CASRRQGSGNQPQHF. CDR3 bases: TGTGCCAGCAGGAGACAGGGGAGCGGCAATCAGCCCCAGCATTTT.

At least ten counts were recorded for this clonotype. The chain links TRBV29-1 to TRBJ2-5, with D possibly called TRBD1 or TRBD2 (5 bases each). This CDR3 has 13 residues. Germline-derived CDR1 and CDR2 are SQVTM and ANQGSEA. Trimming shortened V by 3 bases and J by 1 base, and 9 bases separated the two germline ends. The CDR3 here is CSVDYGAQETQYF. CDR3 in DNA: TGCAGCGTTGACTACGGGGCCCAAGAGACCCAGTACTTC.

The chain employs TRBV12-3 or TRBV12-4 and TRBJ2-1; 9 bases are a match to TRBD2. CDR3 length: 13 residues. Trimming at V came to 6 bases and at J to 12 bases, leaving 9 bases not matched to a gene. The CDR3 reads CASSPTSGWAQFF. For the CDR3, the DNA is TGTGCCAGCAGCCCCACTAGCGGGTGGGCGCAGTTCTTC.

The chain recombines TRBV5-1 with TRBJ2-3; D is ambiguous. Germline CDR1 reads SGHRS; CDR2 reads YFSETQ. This CDR3 region has 17 residues. Trimming shortened V by 4 bases and J by 3 bases, and 21 bases separated the two germline ends. The CDR3 DNA sequence: TGCGCCAGCAGCCCTGATTATCGTACCGGTGGGACAGATACGCAGTATTTT. It is translated as CASSPDYRTGGTDTQYF.

The chain's CDR3 is CSALGREYEKLFF. The CDR3 coding sequence is TGCAGTGCTCTTGGCAGGGAGTACGAAAAACTGTTTTTT. The genes are TRBV20-1 and TRBJ1-4; tentative D call: TRBD1 (5 bases). Trimming shortened V by 5 bases and J by 8 bases, and 15 bases separated the two germline ends. Germline V gene data show CDR1 as DFQATT and CDR2 as SNEGSKA (reference sequence). The CDR3 length is 13 residues.

V gene TRBV6-2 or TRBV6-3 combines with J gene TRBJ2-4, with D possibly TRBD2 on 6 matching bases. The J call may be mistaken, given a closer DNA end match to TRBJ2-7. The CDR3 spans 15 residues. The germline V gene has CDR1 MNHEY and CDR2 SVGEGT. The CDR3 coding sequence is TGTGCCAGCTTCCAGACCGGGACTGGAAACTACGAGCAGTACTTC. This translates into CASFQTGTGNYEQYF.

The CDR3 bases are TGTGCCAGCAGCCGCGCCGGCCTGGGAGGCGGCTACACCTTC. Its translation: CASSRAGLGGGYTF. The chain combines TRBV6-2 or TRBV6-3 with TRBJ1-2; D remains ambiguous. This CDR3 is built from 14 residues. Germline V gives CDR1 MNHEY, CDR2 SVGEGT. Trimming took 6 bases from V and 8 from J, leaving 19 bases between them.

The chain employs TRBV10-2 and TRBJ2-5, with 7 bases lining up with TRBD1. V trimming: 8 bases; J trimming: 3 bases; junction bases outside the gene matches: 9. Germline lookup yields CDR1 WSHSY and CDR2 SAAADI. This CDR3 has 14 amino acids. DNA for the CDR3: TGCGCCAGCCAATCGACAGGGACGAAAGAGACCCAGTACTTC. It translates to CASQSTGTKETQYF.

This clonotype appeared a few times. The chain joins TRBV4-1 to TRBJ2-7, with 7 bases matching TRBD2. With 2 bases clipped from V and 7 bases from J, the junction kept 20 bases outside the gene matches. Germline lookup yields CDR1 MGHRA and CDR2 YSYEKL. The length of the CDR3 is 18 residues. DNA of the CDR3: TGCGCCAGCAGCCAAAGGCGTGGGGGTGCGGGAGTCTTGGGTGAGCAGTACTTC. Its protein is CASSQRRGGAGVLGEQYF.

The CDR3 protein is CASGGDPVNYGYTF. The CDR3 DNA reads as TGTGCCAGCGGGGGGGACCCCGTTAACTATGGCTACACCTTC. The chain has TRBV28 and TRBJ1-2; D is possibly TRBD1 (5 bases). This CDR3 region has 14 residues. Per the germline V gene, CDR1 is MDHEN and CDR2 is SYDVKM. Deletions cut 8 bases from V and 1 base from J, with 14 bases between.